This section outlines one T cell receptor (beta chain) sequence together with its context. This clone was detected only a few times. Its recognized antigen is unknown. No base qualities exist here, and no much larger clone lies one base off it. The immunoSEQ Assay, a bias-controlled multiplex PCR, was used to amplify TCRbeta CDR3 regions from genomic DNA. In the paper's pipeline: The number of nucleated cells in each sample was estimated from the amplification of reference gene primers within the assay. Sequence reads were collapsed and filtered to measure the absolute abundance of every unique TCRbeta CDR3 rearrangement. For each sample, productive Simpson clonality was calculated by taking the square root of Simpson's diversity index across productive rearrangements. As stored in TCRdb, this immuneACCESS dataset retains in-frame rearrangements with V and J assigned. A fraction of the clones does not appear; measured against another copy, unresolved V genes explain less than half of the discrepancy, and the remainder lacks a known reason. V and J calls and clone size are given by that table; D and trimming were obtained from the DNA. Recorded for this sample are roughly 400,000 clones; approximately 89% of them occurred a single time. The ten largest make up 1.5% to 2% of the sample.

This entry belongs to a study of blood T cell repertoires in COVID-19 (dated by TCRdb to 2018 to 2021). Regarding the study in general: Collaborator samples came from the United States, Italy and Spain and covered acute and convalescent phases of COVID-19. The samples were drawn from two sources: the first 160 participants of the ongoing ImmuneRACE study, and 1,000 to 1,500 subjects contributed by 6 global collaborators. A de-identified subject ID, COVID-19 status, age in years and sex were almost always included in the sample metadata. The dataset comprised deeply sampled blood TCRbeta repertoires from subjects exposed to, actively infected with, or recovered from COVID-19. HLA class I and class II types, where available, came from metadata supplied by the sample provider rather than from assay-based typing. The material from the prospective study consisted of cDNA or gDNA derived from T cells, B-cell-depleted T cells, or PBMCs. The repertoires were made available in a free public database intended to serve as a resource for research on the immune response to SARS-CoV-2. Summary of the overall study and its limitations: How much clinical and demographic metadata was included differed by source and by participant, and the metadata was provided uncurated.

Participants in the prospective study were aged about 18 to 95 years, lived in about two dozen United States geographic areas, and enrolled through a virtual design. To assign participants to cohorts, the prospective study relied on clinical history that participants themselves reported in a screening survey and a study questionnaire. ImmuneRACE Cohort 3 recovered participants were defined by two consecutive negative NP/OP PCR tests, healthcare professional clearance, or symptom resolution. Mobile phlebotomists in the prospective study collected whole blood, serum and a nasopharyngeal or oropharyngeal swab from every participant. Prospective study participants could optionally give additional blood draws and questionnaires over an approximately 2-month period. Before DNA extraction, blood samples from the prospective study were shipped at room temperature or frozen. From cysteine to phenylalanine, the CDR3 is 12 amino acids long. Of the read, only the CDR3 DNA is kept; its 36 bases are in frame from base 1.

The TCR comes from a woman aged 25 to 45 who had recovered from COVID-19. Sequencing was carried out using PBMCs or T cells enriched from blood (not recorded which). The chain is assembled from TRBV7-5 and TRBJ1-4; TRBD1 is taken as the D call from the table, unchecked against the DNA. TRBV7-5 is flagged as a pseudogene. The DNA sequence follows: TGTGCCAGAAGCTCGCCGTTGGGGCGTCTGTTTTTT. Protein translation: CARSSPLGRLFF.